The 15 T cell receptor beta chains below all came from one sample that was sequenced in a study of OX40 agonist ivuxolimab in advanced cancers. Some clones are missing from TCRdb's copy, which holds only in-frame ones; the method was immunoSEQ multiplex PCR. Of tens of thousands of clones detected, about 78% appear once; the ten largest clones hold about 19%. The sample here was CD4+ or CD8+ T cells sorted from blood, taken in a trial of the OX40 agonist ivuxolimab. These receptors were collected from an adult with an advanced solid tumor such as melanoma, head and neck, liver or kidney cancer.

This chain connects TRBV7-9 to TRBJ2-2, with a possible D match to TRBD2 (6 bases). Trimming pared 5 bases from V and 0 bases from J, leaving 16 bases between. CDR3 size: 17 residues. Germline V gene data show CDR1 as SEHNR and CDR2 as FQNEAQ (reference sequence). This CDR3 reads CASSHRFGGTNTGELFF. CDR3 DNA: TGTGCCAGCAGCCACCGTTTTGGGGGGACGAACACCGGGGAGCTGTTTTTT.

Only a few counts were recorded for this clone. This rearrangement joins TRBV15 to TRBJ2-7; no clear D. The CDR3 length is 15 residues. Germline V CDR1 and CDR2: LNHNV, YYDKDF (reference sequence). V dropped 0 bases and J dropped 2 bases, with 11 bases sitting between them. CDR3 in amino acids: CATSRDKLYTYEQYF. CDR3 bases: TGTGCCACCAGCAGAGATAAGCTTTACACCTACGAGCAGTACTTC.

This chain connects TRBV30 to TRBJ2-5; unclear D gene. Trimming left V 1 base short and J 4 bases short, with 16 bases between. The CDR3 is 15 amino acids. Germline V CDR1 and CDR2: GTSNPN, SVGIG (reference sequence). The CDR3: CAWSGLATVGETQYF. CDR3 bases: TGTGCCTGGAGTGGGTTGGCGACCGTGGGAGAGACCCAGTACTTC.

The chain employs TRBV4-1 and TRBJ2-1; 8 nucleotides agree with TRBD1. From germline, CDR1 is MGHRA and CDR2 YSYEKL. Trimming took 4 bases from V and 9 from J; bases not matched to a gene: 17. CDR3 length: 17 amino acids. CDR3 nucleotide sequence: TGCGCCAGCAGCCCCCTCTTTGGGACAGGTAAATTTAGTGAGCAGTTCTTC. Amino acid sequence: CASSPLFGTGKFSEQFF.

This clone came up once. CDR3: CASSQDRNTPFYEQYF. The CDR3 coding sequence is TGCGCCAGCAGCCAAGATCGAAACACCCCGTTCTACGAGCAGTACTTC. The chain is built from TRBV4-3 and TRBJ2-7; D is ambiguous. Trimming took off 0 bases at V and 3 bases at J, with 15 bases between the two ends. The CDR3 is 16 amino acids. From germline, CDR1 is LGHNA and CDR2 YSLEER.

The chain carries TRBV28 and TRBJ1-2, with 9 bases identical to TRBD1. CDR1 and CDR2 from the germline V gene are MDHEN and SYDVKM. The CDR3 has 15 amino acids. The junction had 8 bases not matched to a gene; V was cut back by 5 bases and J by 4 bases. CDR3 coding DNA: TGTGCCAGCAGTCCCCTGGACAGGGGATCCTATGGCTACACCTTC. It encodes CASSPLDRGSYGYTF.

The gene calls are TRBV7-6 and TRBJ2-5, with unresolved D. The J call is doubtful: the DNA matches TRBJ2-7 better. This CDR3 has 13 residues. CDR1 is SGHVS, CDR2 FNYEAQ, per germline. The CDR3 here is CASSLDGWSEQYF. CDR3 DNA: TGTGCCAGCAGCTTAGACGGGTGGTCCGAGCAGTACTTC.

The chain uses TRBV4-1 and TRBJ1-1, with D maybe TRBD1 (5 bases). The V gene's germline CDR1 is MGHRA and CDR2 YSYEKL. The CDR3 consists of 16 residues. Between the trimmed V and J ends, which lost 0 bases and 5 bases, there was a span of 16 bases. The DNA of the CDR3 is TGCGCCAGCAGCCAAGAATGGGGGACGCCGGGAACTGAAGCTTTCTTT. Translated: CASSQEWGTPGTEAFF.

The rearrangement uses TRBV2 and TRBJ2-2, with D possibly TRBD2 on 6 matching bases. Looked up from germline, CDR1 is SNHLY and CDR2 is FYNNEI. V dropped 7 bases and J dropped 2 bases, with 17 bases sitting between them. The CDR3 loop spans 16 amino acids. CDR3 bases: TGTGCCAGCACCTCTTATAGCGGAATTAACACCGGGGAGCTGTTTTTT. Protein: CASTSYSGINTGELFF.

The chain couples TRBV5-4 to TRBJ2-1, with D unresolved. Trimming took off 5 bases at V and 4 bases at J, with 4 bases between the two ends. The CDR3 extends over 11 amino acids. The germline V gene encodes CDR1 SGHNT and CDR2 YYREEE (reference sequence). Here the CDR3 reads CASRSYNEQFF. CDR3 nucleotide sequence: TGTGCCAGCAGGTCATACAATGAGCAGTTCTTC.

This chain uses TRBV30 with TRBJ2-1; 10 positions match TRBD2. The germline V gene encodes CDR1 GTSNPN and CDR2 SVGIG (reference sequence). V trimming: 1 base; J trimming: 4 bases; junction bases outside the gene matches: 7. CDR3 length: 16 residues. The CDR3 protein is CAWSGFGTSAYNEQFF. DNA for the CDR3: TGTGCCTGGAGTGGATTTGGGACTAGCGCTTACAATGAGCAGTTCTTC. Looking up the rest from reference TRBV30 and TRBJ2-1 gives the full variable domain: SQTIHQWPATLVQPVGSPLSLECTVEGTSNPNLYWYRQAAGRGLQLLFYSVGIGQISSEVPQNLSASRPQDRQFILSSKKLLLSDSGFYLCAWSGFGTSAYNEQFFGPGTRLTVL.

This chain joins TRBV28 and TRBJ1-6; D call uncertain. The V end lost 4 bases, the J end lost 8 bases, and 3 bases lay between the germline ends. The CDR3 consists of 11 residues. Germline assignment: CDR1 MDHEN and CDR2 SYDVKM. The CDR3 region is CASSSHSPLHF. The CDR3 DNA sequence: TGTGCCAGCAGTTCTCATTCACCCCTCCACTTT.

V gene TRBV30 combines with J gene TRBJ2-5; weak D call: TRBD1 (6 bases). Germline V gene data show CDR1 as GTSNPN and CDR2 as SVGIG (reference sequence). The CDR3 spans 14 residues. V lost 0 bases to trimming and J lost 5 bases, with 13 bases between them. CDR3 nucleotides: TGTGCCTGGAGTGTAGAGGGGGATCTGGAGACCCAGTACTTC. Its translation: CAWSVEGDLETQYF.

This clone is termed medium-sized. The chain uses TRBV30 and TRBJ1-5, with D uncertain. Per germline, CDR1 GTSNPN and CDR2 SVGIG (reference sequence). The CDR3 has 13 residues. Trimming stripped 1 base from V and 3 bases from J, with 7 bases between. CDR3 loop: CAWSDTANQPQHF. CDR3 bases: TGTGCCTGGAGTGATACAGCCAATCAGCCCCAGCATTTT.

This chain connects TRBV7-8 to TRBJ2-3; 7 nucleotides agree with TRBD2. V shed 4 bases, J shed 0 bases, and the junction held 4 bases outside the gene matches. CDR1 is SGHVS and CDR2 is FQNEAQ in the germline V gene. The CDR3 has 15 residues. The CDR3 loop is CASSWRRGSTDTQYF. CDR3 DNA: TGTGCCAGCAGCTGGCGGCGGGGGAGCACAGATACGCAGTATTTT.